A single sample is the source of the 12 T cell receptor beta chains below, sequenced in a study of identical twins (dated by TCRdb to about 2016). Library preparation was by 5' RACE. TCRdb names Illumina HiSeq 2000 as the instrument used. The raw public reads went through TCRdb reprocessing: fastp at Q25, MiXCR clone calling, in-frame beta chains kept. Identical CDR3 proteins give one entry, which carries the most common genes and DNA. The sample contains around 450,000 distinct CDR3 sequences, 14% of them found a single time. The top ten constitute about 0.54% of the sample. The sample also formed part of further work on yellow fever vaccine responses in identical twins.

Sequencing was performed on CD4+ T cells sorted from blood. The receptor source for this set is a woman under 30 in good health.

There are a few counts of this clonotype. This sequence joins TRBV12-3 or TRBV12-4 and TRBJ2-3; D might be TRBD2 (6 bases). The CDR3 covers 16 residues. The ends were cut back, 7 bases at V and 0 bases at J, with 17 bases in the middle. CDR3 bases: TGTGCCAGCACCTGGGGACTGTCGCTTAGCACAGATACGCAGTATTTT. It encodes CASTWGLSLSTDTQYF.

This clonotype was seen only a few times. The CDR3 DNA follows: TGTGCCAGCACCTACTCTGACAGGGGGACCTACGAGCAGTACTTC. Translating it yields CASTYSDRGTYEQYF. This chain joins TRBV28 and TRBJ2-7, with 9 bases aligning to TRBD1. This CDR3 has 15 residues. The V gene end was trimmed by 7 bases and the J gene end by 2 bases; junction bases not matched to a gene: 9. CDR1 and CDR2 (germline): MDHEN, SYDVKM.

In its sample, this clonotype was seen many times. The chain links TRBV2 to TRBJ2-2, with 9 bases identical to TRBD1. CDR1 and CDR2 from the germline V gene are SNHLY and FYNNEI. The CDR3 has 15 amino acids. V trimming: 10 bases; J trimming: 1 base; junction bases outside the gene matches: 7. Written as DNA, the CDR3 is TGTGCCATCCTACAGGGGGCGAGGAACACCGGGGAGCTGTTTTTT. Translated, it gives CAILQGARNTGELFF.

The CDR3 DNA reads TGTGCCAGCAGCCAAGTAGGAGGGGGATGGACTGAAGCTTTCTTT. It encodes CASSQVGGGWTEAFF. V is TRBV4-2 and J is TRBJ1-1; D possibly corresponds to TRBD1 (6 bases). V lost 1 base to trimming and J lost 5 bases, with 14 bases between them. The germline V gene encodes CDR1 LGHNA and CDR2 YNFKEQ. CDR3 length: 15 amino acids.

This clonotype appeared a few times. At one end the junction does not follow the germline gene, possibly because of a read error. The chain joins TRBV20-1 to TRBJ2-5; D is uncertain. CDR1 is DFQATT, CDR2 SNEGSKA, per germline (reference sequence). CDR3 length: 15 residues. CDR3 protein: CRARVAVEIQETQYF. CDR3 DNA sequence: TGCAGAGCTAGAGTGGCGGTAGAGATACAAGAGACCCAGTACTTC.

The V call is TRBV20-1, the J call TRBJ1-4, with 7 positions matching TRBD1. This CDR3 has 14 residues. V was clipped by 5 bases and J by 4 bases; unmatched bases: 7. The germline gives CDR1 DFQATT, CDR2 SNEGSKA (reference sequence). DNA of the CDR3: TGCAGTGCTTCCCCGGGACAGATTAATGAAAAACTGTTTTTT. This codes for CSASPGQINEKLFF.

The CDR3 sequence: CASSYGKAFPPTDTQYF. The CDR3 DNA follows: TGTGCCAGCAGTTACGGGAAGGCTTTCCCTCCAACAGATACGCAGTATTTT. J is TRBJ2-3 and V is TRBV6-2 or TRBV6-3; D remains unclear. Germline V CDR1 and CDR2: MNHEY, SVGEGT. The V gene lost 2 bases and the J gene lost 3 bases, with 18 bases spanning the gap. The CDR3 consists of 17 residues.

The chain couples TRBV15 to TRBJ2-3, with a weak D call TRBD2 (6 bases). The germline V gene encodes CDR1 LNHNV and CDR2 YYDKDF (reference sequence). Trimming cost V 0 bases and J 4 bases, with 14 bases left between them. The CDR3 length is 16 residues. CDR3 sequence reads: CATSREEGGLADTQYF. DNA for the CDR3: TGTGCCACCAGCAGAGAGGAGGGCGGCCTCGCAGATACGCAGTATTTT.

The genes are TRBV12-3 or TRBV12-4 and TRBJ1-2; 7 nucleotides match TRBD1. Losses at the gene ends were 7 bases for V and 7 bases for J; bases not matched to a gene: 6. The length of the CDR3 is 12 residues. CDR3 DNA: TGTGCCAGCACCCGTCAGGGGGGTGGCTACACCTTC. It yields the protein CASTRQGGGYTF.

Relative to its sample, this clonotype is medium-sized (0.01 to 0.1%). The genes are TRBV7-2 and TRBJ2-7; D tentatively fits TRBD1 or TRBD2 (5 bases each). Trimming left V 3 bases short and J 6 bases short, with 12 bases between. Germline V lookup: CDR1 SGHTA, CDR2 FQGNSA. The CDR3 is 13 residues long. The CDR3, as DNA: TGTGCCAGCAGCTTGGGACCAGCGTTCGAGCAGTACTTC. Encoded protein: CASSLGPAFEQYF.

In the case of this clonotype: A read error is possible here, since a much larger clone lies one base away. The V and J genes are TRBV4-2 and TRBJ2-5; the D is unclear. CDR1 is LGHNA and CDR2 is YNFKEQ in the germline V gene. CDR3 length: 14 residues. In nucleotides, the CDR3 is TGTGCCAGCAGCCGGGCAGATACCCAAGGGACCCAGTACTTC. It is translated as CASSRADTQGTQYF.

In its sample, this clonotype was seen many times. The J gene is TRBJ2-7, the V gene TRBV5-1, with 9 bases that match TRBD1. Germline V CDR1 and CDR2: SGHRS, YFSETQ. The V gene end was trimmed by 4 bases and the J gene end by 5 bases; junction bases not matched to a gene: 10. The CDR3 is 15 residues long. The CDR3 loop is CASSTAGQGKNEQYF. In nucleotides, the CDR3 is TGCGCCAGCAGCACAGCGGGACAGGGAAAAAACGAGCAGTACTTC.